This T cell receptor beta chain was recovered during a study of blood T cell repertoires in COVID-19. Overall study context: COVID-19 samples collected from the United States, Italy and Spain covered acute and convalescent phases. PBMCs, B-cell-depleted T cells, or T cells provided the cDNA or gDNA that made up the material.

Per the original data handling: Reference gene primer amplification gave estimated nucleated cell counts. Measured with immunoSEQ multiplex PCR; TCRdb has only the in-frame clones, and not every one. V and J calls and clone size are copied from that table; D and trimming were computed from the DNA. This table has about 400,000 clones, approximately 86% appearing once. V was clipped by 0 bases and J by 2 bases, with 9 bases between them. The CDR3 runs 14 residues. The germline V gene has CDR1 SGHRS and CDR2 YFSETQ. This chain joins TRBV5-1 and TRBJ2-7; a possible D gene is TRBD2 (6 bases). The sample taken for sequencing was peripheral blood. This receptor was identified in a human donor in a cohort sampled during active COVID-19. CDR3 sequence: CASSLGQRAYEQYF. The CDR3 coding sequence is TGCGCCAGCAGCTTGGGACAGCGGGCCTACGAGCAGTACTTC.